The sequence of this T cell receptor beta chain was determined in a study of T cells in tuberculosis. Study summary: IGRA-negative adolescents, IGRA-positive adolescents with latent tuberculosis and adults with active tuberculosis formed this South African cohort.

Germline CDR1 and CDR2: LGHNT and FRNRAP. V was pared by 2 bases and J by 2 bases, with 6 bases between. This CDR3 is 13 amino acids long. Profiled with immunoSEQ multiplex PCR; TCRdb holds only in-frame clones, not every one. Of several thousand clones detected, 95% appear once; the ten largest clones hold 11%. This clonotype was sampled from an adult with tuberculosis. Sequencing used PBMCs. This chain connects TRBV12-5 to TRBJ2-5; D unclear. CDR3 sequence reads: CASGLWAQETQYF. CDR3 bases: TGTGCTAGTGGTTTGTGGGCGCAAGAGACCCAGTACTTC.